The sequence of this T cell receptor (beta chain) was determined in a study of memory CD4+ T cells and cytomegalovirus serostatus. The length of the CDR3 is 14 residues. From germline, CDR1 is SGHVS and CDR2 FNYEAQ. V lost 1 base to trimming and J lost 2 bases, with 8 bases between them. As handled by the study authors: Out-of-frame sequences were removed, leaving 2 million or so distinct TCRbeta sequences. Here immunoSEQ multiplex PCR was the method, and the copy in TCRdb shows in-frame clones only, minus some. That table is the source of V, J and clone size, and D and trimming were worked out from the DNA. Of tens of thousands of clones in the sample, under 80% were seen once. The sort gate was single viable CD3+CD4+CD8-CD45RO+ cells for memory CD4+ T cells.

Sequencing was carried out using memory CD4+ T cells from blood. This TCR was sampled from an adult in good health and CMV-seronegative. The genes are TRBV7-6 and TRBJ2-5, with D tentatively TRBD2 (5 bases). CDR3 DNA: TGTGCCAGCAGCTTAGGACTACTACAAGAGACCCAGTACTTC. As protein: CASSLGLLQETQYF.